This T cell receptor (beta chain) was recorded in a study of shared clonotypes between healthy human individuals. Overall study context: Donor composition was a couple of women and a few men, aged 18 to 49.

Study-level results: The low donor count limited represented genetic and exposure-history diversity.

This clone appeared a single time. Antigen specificity is unknown. Measured with immunoSEQ multiplex PCR; TCRdb has only the in-frame clones, and not every one. This sample carries around 2.1 million clones, approximately 95% of them seen once, and the ten largest clones take 0.13%. Trimming removed 3 bases from V and 8 bases from J, with 23 bases in between. This CDR3 is 18 amino acids long. Germline V gives CDR1 KGHSH, CDR2 LQKENI. This chain uses TRBV18 with TRBJ1-6; TRBD1 might be the D (5 bases). Sequencing input: naive CD4+ T cells sorted from blood. The subset here: CD45RA+ positively selected. The source of this sequence is a man aged 18 to 30 in good health. The chain's CDR3 is CASSPDYGNRKGYSPLHF. The CDR3 coding sequence is TGTGCCAGCTCACCCGATTATGGGAACAGGAAGGGTTATTCACCCCTCCACTTT.